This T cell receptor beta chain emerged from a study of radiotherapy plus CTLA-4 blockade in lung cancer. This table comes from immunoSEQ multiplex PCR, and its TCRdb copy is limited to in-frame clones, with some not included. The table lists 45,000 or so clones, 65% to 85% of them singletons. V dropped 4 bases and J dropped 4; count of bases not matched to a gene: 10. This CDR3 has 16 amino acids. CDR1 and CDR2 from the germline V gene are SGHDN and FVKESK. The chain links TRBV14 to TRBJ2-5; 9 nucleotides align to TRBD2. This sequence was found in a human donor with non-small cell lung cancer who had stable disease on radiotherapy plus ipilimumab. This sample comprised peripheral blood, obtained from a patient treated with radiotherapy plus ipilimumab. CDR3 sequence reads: CASSPPRGSGGETQYF. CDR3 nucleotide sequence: TGTGCCAGCAGCCCCCCCAGGGGTAGCGGGGGAGAGACCCAGTACTTC.